Listed below are T cell receptor beta chains from one sample, sequenced in a study of cytomegalovirus exposure and HLA in healthy donors. Clones were read by immunoSEQ multiplex PCR, and TCRdb kept only the in-frame ones, dropping some. In the table there are approximately 160,000 clones, under 70% of which are singletons. The sequenced sample was PBMCs. These receptors were obtained from a woman between 25 and 40 years old in good health and CMV-seropositive. Both conserved end residues are part of each CDR3. The order of the fields is V gene, D gene, clone size, J gene, CDR3 protein, CDR3 DNA. The D gene is left open where the match is weak. For some rows the clone size is stated as once, few or many, or as a class when expanded; others skip it.

>TRBV29-1|TRBD2|-|TRBJ2-3
CSVTPSGSLQDTQYF
TGCAGCGTTACTCCTAGCGGGAGTTTGCAAGATACGCAGTATTTT
>TRBV2|-|-|TRBJ2-2
CASRGARQANTGELFF
TGTGCCAGCCGGGGGGCCCGACAGGCGAACACCGGGGAGCTGTTTTTT
>TRBV21-1|-|-|TRBJ2-5
CASSNGQGWEETQYF
TGTGCCAGCAGCAATGGACAGGGGTGGGAAGAGACCCAGTACTTC
>TRBV5-5|-|-|TRBJ1-4
CASSGDSNEKLFF
TGTGCCAGCAGCGGAGACAGTAATGAAAAACTGTTTTTT
>TRBV16|-|-|TRBJ1-5
CASSRSGISNQPQHF
TGTGCCAGCAGCCGGTCCGGGATCTCCAATCAGCCCCAGCATTTT
>TRBV2|-|-|TRBJ2-5
CASSEWGQRVETQYF
TGTGCCAGCAGTGAATGGGGACAAAGGGTGGAGACCCAGTACTTC
>TRBV6-4|-|few|TRBJ2-2
CASSAPPTQGPDTGELFF
TGTGCCAGCAGCGCCCCCCCGACCCAGGGGCCGGACACCGGGGAGCTGTTTTTT
>TRBV19|-|-|TRBJ1-1
CASSITRNTEAFF
TGTGCCAGTAGTATCACGAGGAACACTGAAGCTTTCTTT
>TRBV6-1|-|-|TRBJ2-5
CASSDELQETQYF
TGTGCCAGCAGTGATGAACTCCAAGAGACCCAGTACTTC
>TRBV4-1|TRBD1|-|TRBJ1-5
CASSQGGTGDHQPQHF
TGCGCCAGCAGCCAGGGGGGGACAGGGGATCATCAGCCCCAGCATTTT
>TRBV29-1|-|-|TRBJ2-3
CSSLQGKEQYF
TGCAGCTCCCTCCAGGGGAAAGAGCAGTATTTT
>TRBV13|-|few|TRBJ2-7
CASSLRLEEEQYF
TGTGCCAGCAGCTTAAGGCTAGAGGAGGAGCAGTACTTC
>TRBV25-1|TRBD2|-|TRBJ2-7
CASRTSGPSYEQYF
TGTGCCAGTCGTACTAGCGGGCCCTCCTACGAGCAGTACTTC
>TRBV10-3|TRBD2|few|TRBJ2-3
CAISLGTSGASTDTQYF
TGTGCCATCAGTCTAGGGACTAGCGGTGCTAGCACAGATACGCAGTATTTT
>TRBV5-1|-|-|TRBJ2-7
CASSSEPYSYEQYF
TGCGCCAGCAGCAGTGAACCCTACTCCTACGAGCAGTACTTC
>TRBV13|-|-|TRBJ2-7
CASSLVLGSGSHEQYF
TGTGCCAGCAGCTTAGTCCTCGGATCGGGGTCCCACGAGCAGTACTTC
>TRBV25-1|-|once|TRBJ1-2
CASSEYTQRGYTF
TGTGCCAGCAGTGAATATACCCAGCGAGGCTACACCTTC
>TRBV27|TRBD1|few|TRBJ2-1
CASSRTGGSYNEQFF
TGTGCCAGCAGTCGGACAGGAGGCTCCTACAATGAGCAGTTCTTC
>TRBV7-9|TRBD1|-|TRBJ1-6
CASSQQGSNSPLHF
TGTGCCAGCAGCCAACAGGGGTCTAATTCACCCCTCCACTTT
>TRBV2|-|few|TRBJ2-5
CASSGEVETQYF
TGTGCCAGCAGCGGGGAGGTAGAGACCCAGTACTTC
>TRBV6-5|TRBD1|-|TRBJ2-5
CASSSHPGQGAGEQYF
TGTGCCAGCAGTTCTCATCCGGGACAGGGGGCAGGGGAGCAGTACTTC
>TRBV7-2|TRBD2|-|TRBJ2-3
CASRLGGADTQYF
TGTGCCAGCAGACTTGGGGGGGCAGATACGCAGTATTTT
>TRBV4-2|-|-|TRBJ2-4
CASSQEVTAGAKNIQYF
TGTGCCAGCAGCCAAGAAGTAACGGCGGGAGCCAAAAACATTCAGTACTTC
>TRBV30|TRBD1|-|TRBJ2-7
CAWRTGSYEQYF
TGTGCCTGGAGGACAGGGTCTTACGAGCAGTACTTC
>TRBV19|TRBD1|-|TRBJ1-2
CASRAPGQGAGGYTF
TGTGCCAGTAGAGCTCCGGGACAGGGGGCGGGTGGCTACACCTTC
>TRBV11-3|-|-|TRBJ1-2
CASSFGERGYGYTF
TGTGCCAGCAGCTTCGGCGAGCGGGGCTATGGCTACACCTTC
>TRBV10-2|TRBD1|-|TRBJ1-2
CASRQGADGYTF
TGCGCCAGTCGACAGGGGGCAGATGGCTACACCTTC
>TRBV30|TRBD1|-|TRBJ1-2
CAFTLRTGVFGGYTF
TGTGCCTTCACCCTTCGGACAGGGGTCTTTGGTGGCTACACCTTC
>TRBV2|TRBD1|once|TRBJ2-7
CASLTGQGRSYEQYF
TGTGCCAGCCTGACGGGACAGGGAAGATCCTACGAGCAGTACTTC
>TRBV28|-|-|TRBJ1-6
CAITSGSYNSPLHF
TGTGCCATTACCTCAGGGTCCTATAATTCACCCCTCCACTTT
>TRBV6-5|-|-|TRBJ1-1
CASSTSRSGGREAFF
TGTGCCAGCAGCACATCGCGCTCGGGTGGAAGGGAAGCTTTCTTT
>TRBV25-1|TRBD1|once|TRBJ1-2
CASSGFFRDRPYGYTF
TGTGCCAGCAGCGGCTTCTTCCGGGACAGGCCCTATGGCTACACCTTC
>TRBV29-1|TRBD1|-|TRBJ1-4
CSVVGTGREKLFF
TGCAGCGTTGTCGGGACAGGGAGGGAAAAACTGTTTTTT
>TRBV23-1|TRBD1|-|TRBJ2-4
CASSQSPIRDRQNIQYF
TGCGCCAGCAGTCAATCTCCAATCCGGGACAGACAAAACATTCAGTACTTC
>TRBV29-1|TRBD1|-|TRBJ1-1
CSAQPAHRGLYAFF
TGCAGCGCACAACCAGCCCACAGGGGGCTCTATGCTTTCTTT
>TRBV10-1|TRBD2|-|TRBJ2-7
CASSEYTSGIPNYEQYF
TGCGCCAGCAGTGAGTACACTAGCGGGATTCCCAACTACGAGCAGTACTTC
>TRBV5-1|-|once|TRBJ1-2
CASSSNPGHDPSGYTF
TGCGCCAGCAGCTCCAATCCGGGACACGATCCGTCTGGCTACACCTTC
>TRBV5-1|TRBD1|-|TRBJ2-7
CASSHGTEWGEQYF
TGCGCCAGCAGCCATGGGACAGAGTGGGGGGAGCAGTACTTC
>TRBV7-3|-|-|TRBJ1-6
CASSSQGSSPLHF
TGTGCCAGCAGCTCACAGGGAAGCTCACCCCTCCACTTT
>TRBV7-2|-|-|TRBJ2-2
CASSLFMPGNTGELFF
TGTGCCAGCAGCTTATTTATGCCCGGGAACACCGGGGAGCTGTTTTTT
>TRBV27|-|-|TRBJ1-3
CASSSAKPSQGGPGFTIYF
TGTGCCAGCAGTTCCGCTAAGCCCTCGCAGGGCGGCCCTGGATTCACCATATATTTT
>TRBV18|TRBD1|once|TRBJ2-5
CASSPDRVRETQYF
TGTGCCAGCTCACCAGACAGGGTACGGGAGACCCAGTACTTC
>TRBV19|TRBD1|-|TRBJ1-2
CASSRTGGGYTF
TGTGCCAGTAGCAGGACAGGGGGCGGCTACACCTTC
>TRBV5-1|TRBD1|-|TRBJ2-7
CASSPGQENYEQYF
TGCGCCAGCAGCCCCGGACAGGAAAACTACGAGCAGTACTTC
>TRBV19|-|-|TRBJ2-1
CASSKLQGYNEQFF
TGTGCCAGTAGTAAGTTGCAGGGATACAATGAGCAGTTCTTC
>TRBV11-2|TRBD2|-|TRBJ2-5
CASSAGGETQYF
TGTGCCAGCAGTGCGGGAGGGGAGACCCAGTACTTC
>TRBV19|TRBD1|few|TRBJ1-2
CASNPSRDRYGYTF
TGTGCCAGTAACCCCTCCCGGGACAGGTATGGCTACACCTTC
>TRBV4-2|-|-|TRBJ2-1
CASSQDRDTYYNEQFF
TGTGCCAGCAGCCAAGACAGGGACACATATTACAATGAGCAGTTCTTC
>TRBV10-3|-|few|TRBJ1-4
CAIGDTSEKLFF
TGTGCCATCGGGGATACTAGTGAAAAACTGTTTTTT
>TRBV11-2|-|-|TRBJ1-6
CASSAQDRPYNSPLHF
TGTGCCAGCAGCGCCCAGGACAGACCCTATAATTCCCCCCTCCACTTT
>TRBV19|-|once|TRBJ1-2
CASSISLTALHYGYTF
TGTGCCAGTAGTATCTCCCTGACAGCCCTTCACTATGGCTACACCTTC
>TRBV15|-|-|TRBJ1-6
CATSTDVQSNSPLHF
TGTGCCACCAGCACAGACGTCCAGTCCAATTCACCCCTCCACTTT